The rows below give T cell receptor beta chains drawn from one sample of a study of T cells in tumors after PD-1 blockade. Repertoires were generated with immunoSEQ multiplex PCR, while TCRdb's copy carries only in-frame clones and drops some. Of some 60,000 clones in the sample, around three quarters were seen once. The sequencing used PBMCs, collected before anti-PD-1 treatment. Receptors were obtained from a human donor with basal cell carcinoma. The CDR3 runs from the conserved cysteine through the conserved F or W. Each record gives: CDR3 protein, CDR3 DNA, D gene, J gene, clone size, V gene. D genes are given only for firm matches. Clone size is stated in some rows and not others, as once, few, many or a class when expanded.

CDR3: CASSVGTNTGELFF
DNA: TGTGCCAGCAGCGTAGGTACCAACACCGGGGAGCTGTTTTTT
D: -
J: TRBJ2-2
size: -
V: TRBV9

CDR3: CASNRPGRSTDTQYF
DNA: TGTGCCAGCAATAGACCGGGACGTAGCACAGATACGCAGTATTTT
D: -
J: TRBJ2-3
size: -
V: TRBV2

CDR3: CASSSDGGAYNEQFF
DNA: TGTGCCAGCAGCTCAGACGGGGGGGCCTACAATGAGCAGTTCTTC
D: TRBD2
J: TRBJ2-1
size: -
V: TRBV11-1

CDR3: CASTQGAGGNTIYF
DNA: TGTGCCAGCACTCAGGGGGCGGGAGGAAACACCATATATTTT
D: TRBD1
J: TRBJ1-3
size: -
V: TRBV6-5

CDR3: CASSSGQGRNTIYF
DNA: TGTGCCAGCAGTTCTGGACAGGGGAGAAACACCATATATTTT
D: TRBD1
J: TRBJ1-3
size: few
V: TRBV6-5

CDR3: CASSRMGLYEQYF
DNA: TGCGCCAGCAGCAGGATGGGACTTTACGAGCAGTACTTC
D: -
J: TRBJ2-7
size: -
V: TRBV5-1

CDR3: CGSSRGSYSEQFF
DNA: TGCGGCTCCTCCAGGGGTAGTTATAGTGAGCAGTTCTTC
D: -
J: TRBJ2-1
size: -
V: TRBV5-1

CDR3: CASSLDWGHEQFF
DNA: TGTGCCAGCAGCTTAGACTGGGGGCACGAGCAGTTCTTC
D: -
J: TRBJ2-1
size: -
V: TRBV7-9

CDR3: CASSSTGDRWDTEAFF
DNA: TGCGCCAGCAGCTCGACAGGGGATCGGTGGGACACTGAAGCTTTCTTT
D: TRBD1
J: TRBJ1-1
size: -
V: TRBV5-1

CDR3: CASSQDTRPGLGSAQYF
DNA: TGTGCCAGCAGCCAAGATACACGTCCGGGACTGGGGTCGGCCCAGTACTTC
D: -
J: TRBJ2-5
size: -
V: TRBV14

CDR3: CSVLTVNTEAFF
DNA: TGCAGCGTCCTAACAGTGAACACTGAAGCTTTCTTT
D: -
J: TRBJ1-1
size: -
V: TRBV29-1

CDR3: CASSSTSAGRGNTEAFF
DNA: TGTGCCAGCAGCTCGACCTCGGCGGGTAGGGGAAACACTGAAGCTTTCTTT
D: -
J: TRBJ1-1
size: few
V: TRBV5-5

CDR3: CASIAQGFAGNTIYF
DNA: TGTGCCAGCATCGCACAGGGTTTTGCTGGAAACACCATATATTTT
D: -
J: TRBJ1-3
size: -
V: TRBV7-9

CDR3: CASSPPGPAGGRDEQFF
DNA: TGTGCCAGCAGCCCACCAGGGCCAGCGGGGGGGCGGGATGAGCAGTTCTTC
D: TRBD2
J: TRBJ2-1
size: -
V: TRBV7-3

CDR3: CASSQGQNGNQPQHF
DNA: TGTGCCAGCAGCCAAGGACAGAATGGCAATCAGCCCCAGCATTTT
D: -
J: TRBJ1-5
size: -
V: TRBV3-1/TRBV3-2

CDR3: CASAVGGNQPQHF
DNA: TGTGCCAGTGCAGTTGGCGGCAATCAGCCCCAGCATTTT
D: -
J: TRBJ1-5
size: -
V: TRBV19

CDR3: CASTQQYYGYTF
DNA: TGTGCCAGCACCCAACAGTACTATGGCTACACCTTC
D: -
J: TRBJ1-2
size: -
V: TRBV2

CDR3: CASSESLGRETQYF
DNA: TGCGCCAGCAGTGAGTCGCTGGGACGGGAGACCCAGTACTTC
D: -
J: TRBJ2-5
size: -
V: TRBV10-1

CDR3: CSARGPGRPFF
DNA: TGCAGTGCTAGGGGACCCGGGAGGCCTTTCTTT
D: -
J: TRBJ1-1
size: -
V: TRBV20-1

CDR3: CASSPLAGGFTDTQYF
DNA: TGTGCCAGCAGCCCTCTAGCGGGGGGGTTCACAGATACGCAGTATTTT
D: TRBD2
J: TRBJ2-3
size: -
V: TRBV7-9

CDR3: CASSLIGGQGASEQYF
DNA: TGTGCCAGCAGCTTAATAGGGGGACAGGGGGCATCCGAGCAGTACTTC
D: TRBD1
J: TRBJ2-7
size: -
V: TRBV7-9

CDR3: CASSLDQVETLGYTF
DNA: TGTGCCAGCAGCTTGGATCAAGTCGAGACCCTTGGCTACACCTTC
D: -
J: TRBJ1-2
size: -
V: TRBV5-4

CDR3: CASRSGTAGNTIYF
DNA: TGTGCCAGCAGATCCGGGACAGCTGGAAACACCATATATTTT
D: TRBD1
J: TRBJ1-3
size: -
V: TRBV2

CDR3: CSVTTGGEPYEQYF
DNA: TGCAGCGTCACGACAGGGGGCGAACCCTACGAGCAGTACTTC
D: TRBD1
J: TRBJ2-7
size: -
V: TRBV29-1

CDR3: CAISEFPESNQPQHF
DNA: TGTGCCATCAGTGAGTTCCCGGAGAGCAATCAGCCCCAGCATTTT
D: -
J: TRBJ1-5
size: few
V: TRBV10-3

CDR3: CASSLVRDSTYEQYF
DNA: TGTGCCAGCAGCTTAGTCCGGGACAGTACCTACGAGCAGTACTTC
D: TRBD1
J: TRBJ2-7
size: -
V: TRBV7-8

CDR3: CASSPASGVYTGELFF
DNA: TGTGCCAGCAGCCCTGCTAGCGGGGTTTACACCGGGGAGCTGTTTTTT
D: TRBD2
J: TRBJ2-2
size: -
V: TRBV7-3

CDR3: CASSEGTGVNYGYTF
DNA: TGCGCCAGCAGCGAGGGGACAGGGGTCAACTATGGCTACACCTTC
D: TRBD1
J: TRBJ1-2
size: -
V: TRBV5-1

CDR3: CATSRDGGDNYEQYF
DNA: TGTGCCACCAGCAGAGATGGTGGGGACAACTACGAGCAGTACTTC
D: -
J: TRBJ2-7
size: -
V: TRBV15

CDR3: CASNDMVELDGYTF
DNA: TGTGCCAGTAATGATATGGTGGAACTGGATGGCTACACCTTC
D: -
J: TRBJ1-2
size: -
V: TRBV19

CDR3: CASIENRREFTEQFF
DNA: TGTGCCAGCATCGAAAACCGCCGGGAATTTACTGAGCAGTTCTTC
D: -
J: TRBJ2-1
size: -
V: TRBV7-9